This T cell receptor (beta chain) was retrieved from a study of T cell responses to AZD1222 COVID-19 vaccine. Findings and caveats of the study: Spike-specific TCR breadth and depth both grew after two AZD1222 doses.

Data came from immunoSEQ multiplex PCR; TCRdb stores just in-frame clones and leaves some out. The data contain 150,000 or so clones, 90% of them singletons. Concerning this clone: Its specificity is unknown.

The TCR originated in an adult in good health. Here the sequenced sample was peripheral blood, taken on day 0 of AZD1222 vaccination.

CDR3 sequence: CASSYSFSDTEAFF. The DNA for the CDR3 is TGTGCCAGCAGTTACTCGTTTTCGGACACTGAAGCTTTCTTT. The chain is built from TRBV6-5 and TRBJ1-1; D not resolved. This CDR3 contains 14 residues. V was cut by 0 bases and J by 3 bases, with 8 bases left in between. Germline CDR1 MNHEY, CDR2 SVGAGI.